This passage covers 8 T cell receptor beta chains from one sample sequenced in a study of T cells in Graves' hyperthyroidism and ophthalmopathy. Amplification yielded TCR beta CDR3 regions, with RNA transcripts as the source. HTBI primers drove first-round RT-PCR of the TCR CDR3. TCRdb re-derived calls from the multiplex PCR reads in MiXCR, one entry per CDR3 protein. The repertoire consists of around 690,000 distinct CDR3 sequences, with about 18% occurring once and the leading ten covering about a sixth. Sequencing was performed on blood. The receptors shown here come from a man in his fifties with Graves' hyperthyroidism.

This chain links TRBV30 with TRBJ2-4; D is perhaps TRBD2 (6 bases). Germline CDR1 and CDR2: GTSNPN and SVGIG (reference sequence). Trimming left V 0 bases short and J 7 bases short, with 10 bases between. The CDR3 loop spans 13 amino acids. The CDR3 nucleotides read TGTGCCTGGAGTGTTTGGGGGAGGAACATTCAGTACTTC. It codes for CAWSVWGRNIQYF.

This sequence joins TRBV25-1 and TRBJ2-1; 7 bases map to TRBD2. CDR3 length: 13 residues. CDR1 and CDR2 from the germline V gene are MGHDK and SYGVNS. V shed 5 bases, J shed 4 bases, and the junction held 2 bases outside the gene matches. CDR3 in amino acids: CASSRGGYNEQFF. The CDR3 region has the DNA TGTGCCAGCAGTCGGGGAGGGTACAATGAGCAGTTCTTC.

The chain joins TRBV19 to TRBJ2-6; TRBD1 is a possible D gene (6 bases). V dropped 5 bases and J dropped 2 bases, with 16 bases sitting between them. Germline V gene data show CDR1 as LNHDA and CDR2 as SQIVND (reference sequence). The CDR3 has 17 amino acids. The CDR3 sequence is CASSLQGTSTGANVLTF. As DNA, the CDR3 is TGTGCCAGTAGTTTACAGGGCACGAGTACTGGGGCCAACGTCCTGACTTTC.

Ten or more counts support this clonotype. The chain employs TRBV5-1 and TRBJ2-7; D remains unclear. There are 13 residues in the CDR3. Trimming removed 1 base at V and 2 bases at J, with 7 bases between. CDR1 is SGHRS and CDR2 is YFSETQ in the germline V gene. The CDR3 loop is CASSLSYPYEQYF. The CDR3 DNA is TGCGCCAGCAGCTTGTCTTACCCCTACGAGCAGTACTTC.

This clonotype was observed many times. The chain has TRBV7-3 and TRBJ2-5, with TRBD1 matching 7 bases. The junction had 7 bases not matched to a gene; V was cut back by 1 base and J by 2 bases. Germline loops: CDR1 SGHTA, CDR2 FQGTGA. CDR3 size: 16 residues. In DNA form, the CDR3 reads TGTGCCAGCAGCTTAATGGGTGGACAGGTACAAGAGACCCAGTACTTC. It translates to CASSLMGGQVQETQYF.

This clonotype has at least ten counts. The chain is built from TRBV7-9 and TRBJ1-1; D is unclear. The CDR3 covers 14 residues. V was shortened by 0 bases and J by 0 bases, with 5 bases between the two germline ends. Germline CDR1 SEHNR, CDR2 FQNEAQ (reference sequence). CDR3 nucleotide sequence: TGTGCCAGCAGCTTAGCAACGGTGAACACTGAAGCTTTCTTT. It codes for CASSLATVNTEAFF.

This clonotype was picked up many times. This chain joins TRBV6-2 or TRBV6-3 and TRBJ2-3, with 7 bases lining up with TRBD1. The junction had 18 bases not matched to a gene; V was cut back by 6 bases and J by 6 bases. Germline CDR1 and CDR2: MNHEY and SVGEGT. The CDR3 covers 17 residues. For the CDR3, the DNA is TGTGCCAGCAGGCCCCACAGAAGGGACAGAGGAACGGATACGCAGTATTTT. This encodes CASRPHRRDRGTDTQYF.

This clonotype has a handful of counts. The chain links TRBV4-1 to TRBJ2-1, with D unclear. This CDR3 is 15 amino acids long. CDR1 MGHRA and CDR2 YSYEKL come from the germline V gene. V lost 1 base to trimming and J lost 3 bases, with 10 bases between them. CDR3 amino acids: CASSQVRSSYNEQFF. CDR3 sequence (DNA): TGCGCCAGCAGCCAAGTAAGGTCAAGCTACAATGAGCAGTTCTTC.